This entry concerns a single T cell receptor (beta chain). The record originates from a study of STAT5B mutations in CD4+ large granular lymphocyte leukemia. Germline-derived CDR1 and CDR2 are MDHEN and SYDVKM. The CDR3 consists of 13 residues. With 7 bases clipped from V and 2 bases from J, the junction kept 4 bases outside the gene matches. Libraries were prepared by immunoSEQ multiplex PCR; TCRdb keeps only in-frame clonotypes and omits some of them. This sample has several thousand clones, with 76% found just once. This sequence was found in a woman in her sixties or seventies with CD4+ T-cell large granular lymphocyte leukemia. Sample: PBMCs. This chain links TRBV28 with TRBJ1-2; 7 bases agree with TRBD1. CDR3 amino acids: CASTLTGNYGYTF. The CDR3 DNA reads TGTGCCAGCACCTTGACAGGGAACTATGGCTACACCTTC.